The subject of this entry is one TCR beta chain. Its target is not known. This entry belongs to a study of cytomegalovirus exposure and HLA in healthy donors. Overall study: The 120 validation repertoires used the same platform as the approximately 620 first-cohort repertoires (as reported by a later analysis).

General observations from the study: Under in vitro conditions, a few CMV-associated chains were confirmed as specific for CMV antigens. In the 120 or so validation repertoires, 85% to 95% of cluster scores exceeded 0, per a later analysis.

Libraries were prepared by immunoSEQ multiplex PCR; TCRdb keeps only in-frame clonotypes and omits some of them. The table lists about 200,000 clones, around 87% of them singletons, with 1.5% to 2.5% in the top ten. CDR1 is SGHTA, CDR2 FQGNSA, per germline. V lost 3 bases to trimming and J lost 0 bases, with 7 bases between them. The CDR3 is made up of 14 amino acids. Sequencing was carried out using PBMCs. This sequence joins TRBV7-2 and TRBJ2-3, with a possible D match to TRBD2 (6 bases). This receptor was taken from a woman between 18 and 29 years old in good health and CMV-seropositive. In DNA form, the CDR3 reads TGTGCCAGCAGCTTGGACTACAGCACAGATACGCAGTATTTT. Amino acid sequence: CASSLDYSTDTQYF.